This paragraph reports one T cell receptor beta chain. Antigen specificity is unknown. The trim removed 2 bases at V and 4 bases at J, leaving 3 bases unmatched. From germline, CDR1 is SGHTA and CDR2 FQGNSA. CDR3 length: 16 amino acids. Reverse transcribing all isolated RNA meant expressed TCRB transcripts were sequenced. Assay: immunoSEQ multiplex PCR; the TCRdb copy retains only in-frame clones and omits some. The data show about 320,000 clones, with around 15% seen just once and under 8.5% held by the top ten. These data belong to a study of beta chain features in type 1 diabetes. Regarding the study as a whole: Shorter TCRB CDR3s, moderately but significantly so, marked every one of the four CD4+ subsets in Type 1 diabetes patients.

The sequenced material came from central memory CD4+ T cells from blood. The chain couples TRBV7-2 to TRBJ2-3; 13 nucleotides agree with TRBD2. The TCR was taken from a young man in good health. The CDR3 here is CASSLSTSGGADTQYF. The CDR3 nucleotides read TGTGCCAGCAGCTTATCCACTAGCGGGGGGGCAGATACGCAGTATTTT. The whole variable domain, remainder taken from reference TRBV7-2 and TRBJ2-3, is GAGVSQSPSNKVTEKGKDVELRCDPISGHTALYWYRQSLGQGLEFLIYFQGNSAPDKSGLPSDRFSAERTGGSVSTLTIQRTQQEDSAVYLCASSLSTSGGADTQYFGPGTRLTVL.